Included here is one T cell receptor beta chain sequence, with context. This PCR relied on a set of 60 Vbeta primers and 13 Jbeta primers. Using immunoSEQ multiplex PCR, the repertoire was profiled, and TCRdb retains in-frame clones only, with some absent. The sample carries approximately 190,000 clones, 84% recorded once. This specimen comes from a study of cytomegalovirus exposure and HLA in healthy donors. The germline V gene encodes CDR1 LNHDA and CDR2 SQIVND (reference sequence). This CDR3 region has 11 residues. V lost 3 bases and J lost 8, with 4 bases in between. The chain combines TRBV19 with TRBJ2-2; D remains ambiguous. The sample comprised PBMCs. This TCR derives from a boy between 5 and 17 years old in good health and CMV-seronegative. CDR3 loop: CASSIPGELFF. In DNA, the CDR3 is TGTGCCAGTAGTATTCCGGGGGAGCTGTTTTTT.